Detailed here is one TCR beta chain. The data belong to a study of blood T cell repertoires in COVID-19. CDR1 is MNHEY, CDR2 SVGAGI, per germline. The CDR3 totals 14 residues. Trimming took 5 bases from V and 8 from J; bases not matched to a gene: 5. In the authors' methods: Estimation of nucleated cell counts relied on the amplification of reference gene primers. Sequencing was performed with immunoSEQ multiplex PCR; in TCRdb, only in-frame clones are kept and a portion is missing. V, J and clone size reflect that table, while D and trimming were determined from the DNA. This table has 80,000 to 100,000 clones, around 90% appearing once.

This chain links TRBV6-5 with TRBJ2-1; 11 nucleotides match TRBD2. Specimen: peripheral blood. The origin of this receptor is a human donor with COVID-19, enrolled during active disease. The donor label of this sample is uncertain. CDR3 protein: CASSTSGSAYEQFF. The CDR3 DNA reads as TGTGCCAGCAGTACTAGCGGGAGTGCCTATGAGCAGTTCTTC.